This T cell receptor beta chain was sequenced during a study of cytomegalovirus exposure and HLA in healthy donors. Study summary: Prior work identified around 120 million unique TCR beta sequences in 150 million to 200 million T cells. Points from the study as a whole: Specificity for CMV antigens was confirmed in vitro for a few of the CMV-associated chains. In a later analysis, DRB1 alleles had the most associated TCRs; HLA-C alleles the fewest. Listed as cytomegalovirus-associated were 170 or so TCR beta chains.

There are 11 residues in the CDR3. Germline values: CDR1 GTSNPN, CDR2 SVGIG (reference sequence). The germline V and J ends were trimmed by 8 bases and 9 bases, with 14 bases remaining between them. About this clone itself: Its cognate antigen is unknown.

PCR was performed using 60 Vbeta and 13 Jbeta primers. Here immunoSEQ multiplex PCR was the method, and the copy in TCRdb shows in-frame clones only, minus some. The sample shows 100,000 to 150,000 clones, over 70% of them seen only once. The receptor was derived from a woman aged 18 to 35 in good health and CMV-seronegative. The chain recombines TRBV30 with TRBJ2-1, with unresolved D. Sequenced material: PBMCs. The CDR3 DNA is TGTGCCAGTCGTTGGTACGGTGAGCAGTTCTTC. This codes for CASRWYGEQFF.